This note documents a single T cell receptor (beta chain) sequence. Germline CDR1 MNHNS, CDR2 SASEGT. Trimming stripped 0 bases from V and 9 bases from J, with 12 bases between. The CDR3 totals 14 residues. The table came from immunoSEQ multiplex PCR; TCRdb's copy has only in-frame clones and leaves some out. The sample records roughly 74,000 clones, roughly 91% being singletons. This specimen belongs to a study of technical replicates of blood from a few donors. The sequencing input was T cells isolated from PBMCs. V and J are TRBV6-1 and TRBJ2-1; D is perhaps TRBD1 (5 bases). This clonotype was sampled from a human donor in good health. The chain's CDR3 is CASSEAARVTEQFF. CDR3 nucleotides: TGTGCCAGCAGTGAAGCCGCCAGGGTCACTGAGCAGTTCTTC.